The entry below describes one T cell receptor beta chain. As originally analysed: It was from reference gene primer amplification that nucleated cell counts were estimated. Profiled with immunoSEQ multiplex PCR; TCRdb holds only in-frame clones, not every one. The DNA was the basis for D and trimming; V, J and clone size are from that table. The sample shows some 200,000 clones, around 81% of them seen only once. Germline trimming cut 3 bases from V and 4 bases from J; bases unmatched to any gene: 0. Germline CDR1 SGDLS, CDR2 YYNGEE. CDR3 length: 13 residues. The data belong to a study of blood T cell repertoires in COVID-19. About the research overall: Sites in the United States, Italy and Spain provided acute and convalescent COVID-19 samples. Nucleic acid was either cDNA or gDNA, and it came from T cells, B-cell-depleted T cells, or PBMCs.

The V call is TRBV9, the J call TRBJ1-2, with TRBD1 identical over 10 bases. Sequences were obtained from peripheral blood. The clonotype comes from a human donor in a cohort sampled during active COVID-19. The CDR3: CASSGTGGYGYTF. The DNA of the CDR3 is TGTGCCAGCAGCGGGACAGGGGGCTATGGCTACACCTTC.